These T cell receptor beta chains were read from a single sample in a study of blood T cell repertoires in COVID-19. The protocol was immunoSEQ multiplex PCR, while the TCRdb copy is restricted to in-frame clones and leaves out a portion. Of approximately 200,000 clones listed, about 86% are singletons. The sample was PBMCs or T cells enriched from blood (not recorded which). The receptors shown here come from a woman in her thirties or forties with acute COVID-19. The CDR3 runs from the conserved cysteine through the conserved F or W. A D gene is named only where the DNA matches it firmly. Some rows have no size entry. The others give once, few or many, or a class for an expanded clone.

j_gene	d_gene	v_gene	abundance	CDR3aa	CDR3nt
TRBJ2-2	NA	TRBV2	NA	CASRRTTNTGELFF	TGTGCCAGCAGGAGGACTACCAACACCGGGGAGCTGTTTTTT
TRBJ1-1	NA	TRBV7-9	NA	CASSYRGGTEAFF	TGTGCCAGCAGCTATAGAGGTGGCACTGAAGCTTTCTTT
TRBJ1-3	NA	TRBV5-1	NA	CASSLENAGNPGNTIYF	TGCGCCAGCAGCTTGGAAAACGCAGGGAATCCTGGAAACACCATATATTTT
TRBJ2-1	NA	TRBV4-2	NA	CASSPQPNRLVYNEQFF	TGTGCCAGCAGCCCCCAACCGAACCGACTCGTCTACAATGAGCAGTTCTTC
TRBJ1-1	NA	TRBV30	NA	CAWSRGTEAFF	TGTGCCTGGAGTCGGGGGACTGAAGCTTTCTTT
TRBJ2-2	NA	TRBV27	once	CASRTGSVGELFF	TGTGCCAGCAGAACAGGGTCGGTCGGGGAGCTGTTTTTT
TRBJ1-2	TRBD1	TRBV2	NA	CASRWTGNGYTF	TGTGCCAGCAGATGGACAGGGAATGGCTACACCTTC
TRBJ2-2	NA	TRBV14	NA	CASSQDYSRTNTGELFF	TGTGCCAGCAGCCAAGATTATTCCAGGACGAACACCGGGGAGCTGTTTTTT
TRBJ2-6	NA	TRBV6-5	NA	CASALDSSGANVLTF	TGTGCCAGTGCTCTGGACAGCTCTGGGGCCAACGTCCTGACTTTC
TRBJ2-1	NA	TRBV29-1	NA	CSVLLDLRDNEQFF	TGCAGCGTTCTCCTAGATCTGCGGGACAATGAGCAGTTCTTC
TRBJ1-1	NA	TRBV6-5	NA	CASRANAGGDTEAFF	TGTGCCAGCAGGGCCAATGCTGGGGGGGACACTGAAGCTTTCTTT
TRBJ1-2	TRBD1	TRBV28	NA	CASSLARTGYGYTF	TGTGCCAGCAGTCTCGCCCGGACAGGTTATGGCTACACCTTC
TRBJ2-5	TRBD2	TRBV11-2	once	CASSLVSGGRETQYF	TGTGCCAGCAGCTTAGTGTCGGGGGGGCGTGAGACCCAGTACTTC